The 9 T cell receptor beta chains below all came from one sample that was sequenced in a study of CD8+ T cells in alopecia areata. Isolated RNA was reverse transcribed into cDNA used as the sequencing template. Profiled with immunoSEQ multiplex PCR; TCRdb holds only in-frame clones, not every one. The data hold about 150,000 clones, with about 89% observed a single time. The sequencing here drew on CD8+ T cells sorted from blood, taken at week 0. The origin of the receptors is a human donor with alopecia areata.

Details on this clone: Other DNA sequences within the sample encode an identical CDR3. The V gene is TRBV29-1, the J gene TRBJ2-7, with a possible D match to TRBD2 (5 bases). Between the trimmed V and J ends, which lost 6 bases and 1 base, there was a span of 10 bases. The CDR3 has 12 amino acids. Germline V gene sequence: CDR1 SQVTM, CDR2 ANQGSEA. The CDR3 spells CSVEDGSYEQYF. In DNA form, the CDR3 reads TGCAGCGTGGAGGACGGTTCCTACGAGCAGTACTTC.

The J gene is TRBJ2-1, the V gene TRBV27; TRBD2 agrees at 7 bases. This CDR3 contains 14 residues. Germline CDR1 is MNHEY and CDR2 is SMNVEV (reference sequence). V gave up 3 bases and J gave up 3 bases; unmatched junction bases: 2. CDR3 residues: CASSLASGYNEQFF. CDR3 in DNA: TGTGCCAGCAGTTTGGCTAGCGGCTACAATGAGCAGTTCTTC.

This chain uses TRBV14 with TRBJ2-3; the D gene is possibly TRBD2 (6 bases). The CDR3 contains 15 residues. Per germline, CDR1 SGHDN and CDR2 FVKESK. Trimming cost V 1 base and J 1 base, with 9 bases left between them. This chain's CDR3 is CASSQVASGTDTQYF. CDR3 DNA: TGTGCCAGCAGCCAAGTTGCTAGCGGCACAGATACGCAGTATTTT. The full variable domain, its missing parts supplied by reference TRBV14 and TRBJ2-3, is EAGVTQFPSHSVIEKGQTVTLRCDPISGHDNLYWYRRVMGKEIKFLLHFVKESKQDESGMPNNRFLAERTGGTYSTLKVQPAELEDSGVYFCASSQVASGTDTQYFGPGTRLTVL.

This chain joins TRBV5-1 and TRBJ2-1; 7 bases are a match to TRBD2. The V and J ends lost 1 base and 8 bases, in that order; junction bases with no gene match: 3. Per germline, CDR1 SGHRS and CDR2 YFSETQ. The CDR3 spans 13 residues. CDR3 nucleotide sequence: TGCGCCAGCAGCTTGAATGGGGGGGATGAGCAGTTCTTC. Its translation is CASSLNGGDEQFF.

The chain has TRBV5-4 and TRBJ1-2; 9 bases are a match to TRBD1. Germline V gene data show CDR1 as SGHNT and CDR2 as YYREEE (reference sequence). The CDR3 is made up of 13 amino acids. V dropped 5 bases and J dropped 5; count of bases not matched to a gene: 4. CDR3 protein: CASRWDRDYGYTF. The CDR3 region has the DNA TGTGCCAGCAGATGGGACAGGGATTATGGCTACACCTTC. Drawing the rest from reference TRBV5-4 and TRBJ1-2, the complete variable domain is ETGVTQSPTHLIKTRGQQVTLRCSSQSGHNTVSWYQQALGQGPQFIFQYYREEENGRGNFPPRFSGLQFPNYSSELNVNALELDDSALYLCASRWDRDYGYTFGSGTRLTVV.

The V call is TRBV9, the J call TRBJ2-7, with 7 bases matching TRBD1. With 0 bases clipped from V and 6 bases from J, the junction kept 3 bases outside the gene matches. This CDR3 contains 13 residues. Germline-derived CDR1 and CDR2 are SGDLS and YYNGEE. CDR3 loop: CASSVDPGGEQYF. The CDR3 region has the DNA TGTGCCAGCAGCGTAGACCCAGGGGGCGAGCAGTACTTC.

J is TRBJ1-5 and V is TRBV27, with TRBD1 as a possible D gene (5 bases). Germline loops: CDR1 MNHEY, CDR2 SMNVEV (reference sequence). This CDR3 has 15 residues. V shed 2 bases and J shed 7 bases, with 15 bases lying between them. The CDR3 DNA reads as TGTGCCAGCAGTTTAGTCGGGGGGGTGGGGCAGCCCCAGCATTTT. Translated: CASSLVGGVGQPQHF.

As DNA, the CDR3 is TGTGCCAGCTCACCTACAGACAGGGTTTCCTACAATGAGCAGTTCTTC. Translated: CASSPTDRVSYNEQFF. The V call is TRBV18, the J call TRBJ2-1, with 7 bases matching TRBD1. V shed 3 bases and J 1 base; nucleotides not matched to a gene: 6. CDR3 length equals 16 residues. In germline, CDR1 is KGHSH, CDR2 LQKENI. The complete variable domain, with remaining parts taken from reference TRBV18 and TRBJ2-1, reads NAGVMQNPRHLVRRRGQEARLRCSPMKGHSHVYWYRQLPEEGLKFMVYLQKENIIDESGMPKERFSAEFPKEGPSILRIQQVVRGDSAAYFCASSPTDRVSYNEQFFGPGTRLTVL.

The rearrangement uses TRBV11-1 and TRBJ2-1; TRBD2 matches 8 bases. This CDR3 is 15 amino acids long. Germline CDR1 SGHAT, CDR2 FQDESV (reference sequence). V trimming: 7 bases; J trimming: 5 bases; junction bases outside the gene matches: 10. The CDR3 loop is CASNIGGLGHNEQFF. CDR3 coding DNA: TGTGCCAGCAATATCGGGGGACTAGGTCACAATGAGCAGTTCTTC. The full variable domain, completed using reference TRBV11-1 and TRBJ2-1, is EAEVAQSPRYKITEKSQAVAFWCDPISGHATLYWYRQILGQGPELLVQFQDESVVDDSQLPKDRFSAERLKGVDSTLKIQPAELGDSAMYLCASNIGGLGHNEQFFGPGTRLTVL.